There are many counts of the clone carrying this T cell receptor (beta chain). It was uncontrolled infection, other autoimmune disease, pregnancy or lactation that excluded patients. Diagnoses rested on clinical symptoms, serum thyroxine and TRAb, thyroid ultrasound and orbital computed tomography. When hyperthyroidism was first diagnosed, the blood sample was taken, preceding any ophthalmopathy symptoms. The germline V gene has CDR1 SNHLY and CDR2 FYNNEI. The CDR3 spans 13 residues. V dropped 7 bases and J dropped 7 bases, with 16 bases sitting between them. These data are taken from a study of T cells in Graves' hyperthyroidism and ophthalmopathy. Study information: Peripheral blood collection took place at initial diagnosis, before any treatment.

Amplified TCR beta CDR3 regions came from RNA transcripts. When the TCR CDR3 underwent first-round RT-PCR, the HTBI primer set was used. MiXCR, run by TCRdb on the multiplex PCR reads, gives a single entry per CDR3 protein. The sample shows under 400,000 distinct CDR3 sequences, 15% to 19% of them seen only once. The material sequenced was blood. V is TRBV2 and J is TRBJ1-1, with TRBD1 as a possible D gene (5 bases). The origin of this receptor is a woman younger than 30 with Graves' hyperthyroidism that later progressed to Graves' ophthalmopathy. The CDR3 sequence is CASTLGGEIEAFF. CDR3 nucleotide sequence: TGTGCCAGCACCCTCGGGGGAGAAATTGAAGCTTTCTTT.